This T cell receptor (beta chain) was identified during a study of shared clonotypes between healthy human individuals. Study-wide background: Those who served as donors were a couple of women and a few men between the ages of 18 and 49.

The V gene end was trimmed by 4 bases and the J gene end by 2 bases; junction bases not matched to a gene: 4. The CDR3 spans 14 residues. Germline CDR1 MGHRA, CDR2 YSYEKL. Study-level points and caveats: Having only a few donors restricted how much genetic and exposure-history diversity was captured.

The table came from immunoSEQ multiplex PCR; TCRdb's copy has only in-frame clones and leaves some out. This repertoire shows millions of clones, about 95% found once; its top ten account for about 1.1%. In the case of this clone: Its antigen remains unidentified. Other DNA sequences in the sample encode the same CDR3.

CD8 cells classed as naive were CD45RO-negative and positively selected for CCR7, excluding terminally differentiated effector memory CD45RA+ cells. The genes are TRBV4-1 and TRBJ2-7, with 8 positions matching TRBD2. Sequenced: naive CD8+ T cells sorted from blood. This receptor was identified in a man aged 18 to 29 in good health. The DNA for the CDR3 is TGCGCCAGCAGCCCTGCAGCGGGAGCCTACGAGCAGTACTTC. Translating gives CASSPAAGAYEQYF.